The 32 T cell receptor beta chains listed next were all sequenced from one sample in a study of shared clonotypes between healthy human individuals. TCRdb's copy holds only in-frame clones and misses some; the assay was immunoSEQ multiplex PCR. Of over a million clones in the sample, more than 95% are singletons; the top ten hold approximately 1.1%. Input material: naive CD4+ T cells sorted from blood. The subset denotes: CD45RA+ positively selected. The receptors were gathered from a man aged 30 to 45 in good health.

In the case of this clone: Additional DNA sequences in this sample encode the identical CDR3. This rearrangement joins TRBV9 to TRBJ2-7, with 7 bases fitting TRBD2. The CDR3 consists of 14 residues. Germline V gives CDR1 SGDLS, CDR2 YYNGEE. The V gene end was trimmed by 0 bases and the J gene end by 7 bases; junction bases not matched to a gene: 7. CDR3 residues: CASSVAAGAGEQYF. CDR3 in DNA: TGTGCCAGCAGCGTAGCGGCGGGAGCCGGGGAGCAGTACTTC.

The V call is TRBV28, the J call TRBJ1-2, with D tentatively TRBD1 (6 bases). V shed 3 bases and J shed 8 bases, with 13 bases lying between them. The CDR3 covers 13 residues. Germline V gives CDR1 MDHEN, CDR2 SYDVKM. The DNA of the CDR3 is TGTGCCAGCAGTTTGGGTGACAGGCACGGCTACACCTTC. It specifies CASSLGDRHGYTF.

The rearrangement links TRBV5-1 to TRBJ1-1; tentative D call: TRBD1 (5 bases). Germline V lookup: CDR1 SGHRS, CDR2 YFSETQ. The CDR3 sequence is 14 residues long. V shed 1 base and J shed 4 bases, with 11 bases lying between them. The DNA of the CDR3 is TGCGCCAGCAGCTTGACGGGGAGGGGCACTGAAGCTTTCTTT. Residues: CASSLTGRGTEAFF.

The V and J genes are TRBV7-9 and TRBJ1-4; 7 bases align to TRBD1. The length of the CDR3 is 15 residues. Germline lookup yields CDR1 SEHNR and CDR2 FQNEAQ (reference sequence). J gave up 5 bases and V 5 bases, and 8 bases lay outside the gene matches. The CDR3 region has the DNA TGTGCCAGCAGCCCCGGAGGCAGGGGGAATGAAAAACTGTTTTTT. This gives the protein CASSPGGRGNEKLFF. Combining the CDR3 with reference TRBV7-9 and TRBJ1-4 gives the whole variable domain DTGVSQNPRHKITKRGQNVTFRCDPISEHNRLYWYRQTLGQGPEFLTYFQNEAQLEKSRLLSDRFSAERPKGSFSTLEIQRTEQGDSAMYLCASSPGGRGNEKLFFGSGTQLSVL.

The gene calls are TRBV10-3 and TRBJ2-5, with 8 bases identical to TRBD1. V shed 10 bases, J shed 3 bases, and the junction held 1 base outside the gene matches. The CDR3 consists of 11 residues. Germline V gene data show CDR1 as ENHRY and CDR2 as SYGVKD. The CDR3: CAKTGEETQYF. CDR3 DNA sequence: TGTGCCAAGACAGGGGAAGAGACCCAGTACTTC.

This clone has more than one count but fewer than ten. The chain has TRBV28 and TRBJ2-2; TRBD1 agrees at 10 bases. The CDR3 is 16 residues long. The trim removed 2 bases at V and 4 bases at J, leaving 4 bases unmatched. CDR1 MDHEN and CDR2 SYDVKM come from the germline V gene. The DNA of the CDR3 is TGTGCCAGCAGTTTAGCGGGGACAGGGGTCACCGGGGAGCTGTTTTTT. Translation: CASSLAGTGVTGELFF.

The chain uses TRBV6-1 and TRBJ2-7, with D unclear. Per germline, CDR1 MNHNS and CDR2 SASEGT. The CDR3 length is 13 residues. The ends were cut back, 7 bases at V and 2 bases at J, with 12 bases in the middle. The CDR3 loop reads CASMQAVAYEQYF. CDR3 sequence (DNA): TGTGCCAGCATGCAGGCTGTTGCCTACGAGCAGTACTTC.

Note on this clone: Distinct nucleotide sequences in the sample also encode this CDR3. The chain recombines TRBV7-6 with TRBJ2-3, with 13 bases that match TRBD2. The V gene end was trimmed by 1 base and the J gene end by 3 bases; junction bases not matched to a gene: 1. This CDR3 has 16 residues. Germline V gene sequence: CDR1 SGHVS, CDR2 FNYEAQ. The CDR3 nucleotides read TGTGCCAGCAGCTTAGGGACTAGCGGGAGTACAGATACGCAGTATTTT. This translates into CASSLGTSGSTDTQYF. The entire variable domain, with the rest obtained from reference TRBV7-6 and TRBJ2-3, is as follows: GAGVSQSPRYKVTKRGQDVALRCDPISGHVSLYWYRQALGQGPEFLTYFNYEAQQDKSGLPNDRFSAERPEGSISTLTIQRTEQRDSAMYRCASSLGTSGSTDTQYFGPGTRLTVL.

The table lists this clone with a count of one. The chain carries TRBV12-5 and TRBJ2-1; D uncertain. CDR1 is LGHNT, CDR2 FRNRAP, per germline. Trimming removed 0 bases at V and 1 base at J, with 7 bases between. The CDR3 is made up of 15 amino acids. CDR3 in DNA: TGTGCTAGTGGTTTGGTAGATACTTCCTACAATGAGCAGTTCTTC. Its translation is CASGLVDTSYNEQFF.

This clone was seen a single time. The chain joins TRBV28 to TRBJ2-3, with 9 bases fitting TRBD2. The CDR3 sequence is 17 residues long. Germline loops: CDR1 MDHEN, CDR2 SYDVKM. V lost 4 bases, J lost 3 bases, and 11 bases stayed unmatched. CDR3 DNA: TGTGCCAGCAGTTGGGGCGGGAGGGCCAGCGGTACAGATACGCAGTATTTT. Its protein product is CASSWGGRASGTDTQYF.

The chain couples TRBV10-3 to TRBJ2-6; no firm D call. Germline V gene lookup returns CDR1 ENHRY and CDR2 SYGVKD. Trimming removed 11 bases from V and 2 bases from J, with 16 bases in between. This CDR3 spans 15 amino acids. CDR3 sequence (DNA): TGTGCCGCCAAGTCAGTCGGAGCTGGGGCCAACGTCCTGACTTTC. Translating gives CAAKSVGAGANVLTF.

The rearrangement links TRBV28 to TRBJ2-7; no firm D call. CDR3 length: 16 amino acids. Germline CDR1 and CDR2: MDHEN and SYDVKM. Trimming shortened V by 3 bases and J by 0 bases, and 15 bases separated the two germline ends. The CDR3 bases are TGTGCCAGCAGTTTCGGCCTCGGGCGTAGCTCCTACGAGCAGTACTTC. Translation: CASSFGLGRSSYEQYF.

V usage is TRBV6-5 and J usage is TRBJ2-3; D gene unclear. Deletions cut 6 bases from V and 5 bases from J, with 6 bases between. Per the germline V gene, CDR1 is MNHEY and CDR2 is SVGAGI. CDR3 size: 11 residues. CDR3: CASRNGDTQYF. The CDR3 bases are TGTGCCAGCAGGAATGGAGATACGCAGTATTTT.

The chain employs TRBV25-1 and TRBJ2-5; possible D gene TRBD2, 5 bases. The CDR3 runs 15 residues. The germline gives CDR1 MGHDK, CDR2 SYGVNS. Trimming pared 3 bases from V and 5 bases from J, leaving 16 bases between. CDR3 region: CASSDGTPTGETQYF. CDR3 in DNA: TGTGCCAGCAGTGATGGAACCCCTACGGGGGAGACCCAGTACTTC.

The V and J genes are TRBV7-9 and TRBJ2-5; 9 bases map to TRBD1. CDR3 size: 15 residues. V lost 5 bases, J lost 4 bases, and 8 bases stayed unmatched. The germline V gene has CDR1 SEHNR and CDR2 FQNEAQ (reference sequence). CDR3: CASSPPDRGGETQYF. CDR3 DNA sequence: TGTGCCAGCAGCCCCCCGGACAGGGGAGGAGAGACCCAGTACTTC. The full variable domain, in which reference TRBV7-9 and TRBJ2-5 provide the parts outside the CDR3, is DTGVSQNPRHKITKRGQNVTFRCDPISEHNRLYWYRQTLGQGPEFLTYFQNEAQLEKSRLLSDRFSAERPKGSFSTLEIQRTEQGDSAMYLCASSPPDRGGETQYFGPGTRLLVL.

The rearrangement links TRBV5-4 to TRBJ2-2; perhaps TRBD2 as D (6 bases). CDR3 length: 10 amino acids. V was cut by 7 bases and J by 13 bases, with 11 bases left in between. CDR1 and CDR2 (germline): SGHNT, YYREEE (reference sequence). This CDR3 reads CASGRSRLFF. CDR3 DNA sequence: TGTGCCAGCGGGAGGTCGAGGCTGTTTTTT.

The gene calls are TRBV9 and TRBJ2-7, with 7 bases aligning to TRBD1. Per the germline V gene, CDR1 is SGDLS and CDR2 is YYNGEE. The CDR3 is 15 amino acids. V shed 2 bases, J shed 7 bases, and the junction held 12 bases outside the gene matches. The CDR3 sequence is CASSVRDSIIGEQYF. In DNA form, the CDR3 reads TGTGCCAGCAGCGTCCGGGACAGCATTATTGGGGAGCAGTACTTC. The variable domain in full, with the rest retrieved from reference TRBV9 and TRBJ2-7, is DSGVTQTPKHLITATGQRVTLRCSPRSGDLSVYWYQQSLDQGLQFLIQYYNGEERAKGNILERFSAQQFPDLHSELNLSSLELGDSALYFCASSVRDSIIGEQYFGPGTRLTVT.

The rearrangement links TRBV10-1 to TRBJ2-3; 10 bases map to TRBD2. CDR1 and CDR2 from the germline V gene are WNHNN and SYGVQD (reference sequence). This CDR3 has 16 amino acids. The ends lost 0 bases at V and 4 bases at J; junction bases unmatched: 4. Here the CDR3 reads CASSESLAGVSDTQYF. The CDR3 bases are TGCGCCAGCAGTGAGTCCCTAGCGGGAGTGTCAGATACGCAGTATTTT.

In nucleotides, the CDR3 is TGCAGCGTTGAAGAAAGCATTCTCTCAAAGGTCCAGGGGGGAAATCCCACTACTAATGAAAAACTGTTTTTT. This gives the protein CSVEESILSKVQGGNPTTNEKLFF. The chain couples TRBV29-1 to TRBJ1-4, with TRBD1 matching 7 bases. The V gene's germline CDR1 is SQVTM and CDR2 ANQGSEA. The CDR3 consists of 24 residues. With 0 bases clipped from V and 2 bases from J, the junction kept 30 bases outside the gene matches.

This sequence joins TRBV6-1 and TRBJ2-6, with 14 bases that match TRBD2. The J segment lost 2 bases and the V segment lost 4 bases, leaving 10 bases of the junction unmatched. The CDR3 has 20 residues. Germline V gives CDR1 MNHNS, CDR2 SASEGT. The CDR3 loop reads CASSGYGTSGSGAGANVLTF. In nucleotides, the CDR3 is TGTGCCAGCAGTGGCTACGGGACTAGCGGGAGTGGGGCTGGGGCCAACGTCCTGACTTTC.

Details on this clone: Other DNA sequences from this sample encode an identical CDR3 as well. The rearrangement joins TRBV7-2 to TRBJ2-7, with 8 bases that match TRBD2. With 1 base clipped from V and 4 bases from J, the junction kept 6 bases outside the gene matches. Per germline, CDR1 SGHTA and CDR2 FQGNSA. The CDR3 sequence is 15 residues long. CDR3 sequence: CASSLEASGSYEQYF. The CDR3 region has the DNA TGTGCCAGCAGCTTAGAGGCTAGCGGGTCATACGAGCAGTACTTC.

The chain uses TRBV7-9 and TRBJ1-2; possibly TRBD1 for D (5 bases). The CDR3 has 15 residues. Trimming took 5 bases from V and 7 from J, leaving 20 bases between them. CDR1 SEHNR and CDR2 FQNEAQ come from the germline V gene (reference sequence). The CDR3 DNA reads TGTGCCAGCAGCCCGTTCATCGGGGCGGCGAGTGGCTACACCTTC. It encodes CASSPFIGAASGYTF.

The chain employs TRBV28 and TRBJ1-2, with D possibly matching TRBD1 (6 bases). CDR1 and CDR2 from the germline V gene are MDHEN and SYDVKM. The CDR3 runs 14 residues. V was shortened by 5 bases and J by 4 bases, with 14 bases between the two germline ends. The CDR3 protein is CASSPGQRVYGYTF. DNA for the CDR3: TGTGCCAGCAGTCCCGGACAGAGAGTCTATGGCTACACCTTC.

The CDR3 sequence is CASNSLAEITDTQYF. The DNA for the CDR3 is TGTGCCAGCAATTCTCTAGCGGAGATCACAGATACGCAGTATTTT. The J gene is TRBJ2-3, the V gene TRBV27, with 7 bases fitting TRBD2. This CDR3 contains 15 residues. CDR1 and CDR2 (germline): MNHEY, SMNVEV (reference sequence). The V segment lost 7 bases and the J segment 2 bases; nucleotides outside the gene matches: 9.

In its sample, this clone was seen a few times. J is TRBJ1-1 and V is TRBV2, with 8 bases that match TRBD1. The CDR3 loop spans 13 amino acids. Germline V gene sequence: CDR1 SNHLY, CDR2 FYNNEI. J was trimmed by 11 bases and V by 1 base; bases with no gene match: 6. For the CDR3, the DNA is TGTGCCAGCAGTGAAGGGGACAGGATTGAGGCTTTCTTT. This gives the protein CASSEGDRIEAFF.

The gene calls are TRBV25-1 and TRBJ2-2, with D unclear. This CDR3 has 14 residues. Trimming removed 7 bases at V and 2 bases at J, with 11 bases between. Germline loops: CDR1 MGHDK, CDR2 SYGVNS. CDR3 in amino acids: CASNRGSNTGELFF. CDR3 sequence (DNA): TGTGCCAGCAATAGAGGCAGCAACACCGGGGAGCTGTTTTTT.

The J gene is TRBJ2-1, the V gene TRBV7-9, with D unclear. CDR1 and CDR2 from the germline V gene are SEHNR and FQNEAQ (reference sequence). V gave up 5 bases and J gave up 7 bases, with 3 bases separating them. CDR3 size: 10 residues. The CDR3 here is CASSPNEQFF. In nucleotides, the CDR3 is TGTGCCAGCAGCCCGAATGAGCAGTTCTTC.

The chain has TRBV27 and TRBJ2-1, with 9 bases fitting TRBD2. Germline CDR1 and CDR2: MNHEY and SMNVEV (reference sequence). The CDR3 sequence is 14 residues long. V lost 7 bases and J lost 4; bases outside the gene matches: 5. CDR3 sequence reads: CASNGLAGYNEQFF. The CDR3 DNA sequence: TGTGCCAGCAACGGGCTAGCGGGATACAATGAGCAGTTCTTC.

The CDR3 DNA reads as TGCGCCAGCAGTCAACGCTCGGACAGGGATCGGGCTAATGAAAAACTGTTTTTT. Translating gives CASSQRSDRDRANEKLFF. This chain connects TRBV23-1 to TRBJ1-4; 8 bases match TRBD1. TRBV23-1 is marked as an open reading frame, function uncertain. The CDR3 has 18 residues. V lost 2 bases to trimming and J lost 3 bases; unmatched junction nucleotides: 11.

V gene TRBV11-2 combines with J gene TRBJ1-1; D uncertain. CDR1 SGHAT and CDR2 FQNNGV come from the germline V gene. With 4 bases removed from V and 8 bases from J, the gap between germline ends came to 11 bases. The CDR3 length is 12 residues. CDR3: CASSSTLGEAFF. CDR3 sequence (DNA): TGTGCCAGCAGCTCGACATTAGGGGAAGCTTTCTTT.

J is TRBJ1-1 and V is TRBV6-6; 7 bases match TRBD1. This CDR3 is built from 14 residues. Trimming cost V 7 bases and J 6 bases; bases outside gene matches: 11. Looked up from germline, CDR1 is MNHNY and CDR2 is SVGAGI (reference sequence). The CDR3 DNA is TGTGCCAGCACCCCAGGGACAGCAAAACCTGAAGCTTTCTTT. It yields the protein CASTPGTAKPEAFF.

The V and J genes are TRBV10-2 and TRBJ2-1, with 10 nucleotides matching TRBD2. J lost 9 bases, V lost 4 bases, and 9 bases had no gene match. From germline, CDR1 is WSHSY and CDR2 SAAADI. The CDR3 runs 15 residues. Here the CDR3 reads CASSGEASGRGEQFF. The CDR3 DNA sequence: TGCGCCAGCAGTGGGGAGGCTAGCGGGAGAGGTGAGCAGTTCTTC.